Listed here is a single TCR beta chain. Reverse transcription of all isolated RNA meant that expressed TCRB transcripts were sequenced. Profiled with immunoSEQ multiplex PCR; TCRdb holds only in-frame clones, not every one. The sample shows 150,000 to 190,000 clones, around 8% of them seen only once. This entry is derived from a study of beta chain features in type 1 diabetes. The length of the CDR3 is 14 residues. The germline CDR1 and CDR2 sequences are SGHTA and FQGNSA. V dropped 5 bases and J dropped 2 bases, with 12 bases sitting between them. This sequence joins TRBV7-2 and TRBJ1-2; D is perhaps TRBD1 (5 bases). Sequenced material: central memory CD4+ T cells from blood. The origin of this receptor is a man in his late teens or twenties in good health. The CDR3 DNA follows: TGTGCCAGCAGCCCACAGGACGGGAACTATGGCTACACCTTC. Its protein is CASSPQDGNYGYTF.